This TCR beta chain was profiled in a study of cytomegalovirus exposure and HLA in healthy donors. Regarding this clone: Its antigen is still unknown.

Germline CDR1 and CDR2: SGHRS and YFSETQ. This CDR3 spans 16 amino acids. Trimming at V came to 4 bases and at J to 3 bases, leaving 12 bases not matched to a gene. PCR involved 60 Vbeta and 13 Jbeta primers. Clones were sequenced by immunoSEQ multiplex PCR, and TCRdb holds only the in-frame ones, with some missing. The sample lists around 120,000 clones, 70% to 90% seen once, with under 6% in the top ten. Study-wide results and limits: The authors later linked a missense DCLRE1C variant to TCR beta V- and J-gene trimming. Accounts indicate the classifier identified cytomegalovirus status with strong specificity and sensitivity. In vitro, a few CMV-associated chains proved specific for CMV antigens.

This chain joins TRBV5-1 and TRBJ1-2; the match to TRBD1 covers 7 bases. This receptor was obtained from a woman in her 40s in good health and CMV-seropositive. Sequenced: PBMCs. In DNA, the CDR3 is TGCGCCAGCAGCCCCGGCTTCGGACAGGAAGACTATGGCTACACCTTC. Translated, it gives CASSPGFGQEDYGYTF. Full variable domain (outside the CDR3, taken from reference TRBV5-1 and TRBJ1-2): KAGVTQTPRYLIKTRGQQVTLSCSPISGHRSVSWYQQTPGQGLQFLFEYFSETQRNKGNFPGRFSGRQFSNSRSEMNVSTLELGDSALYLCASSPGFGQEDYGYTFGSGTRLTVV.